This T cell receptor (beta chain) was retrieved from a study of tumor-infiltrating lymphocytes in primary liver carcinoma. The study, taken as a whole, reports: Tumors significantly exceeded blood in top-250-clone fraction (p = 0.039).

CDR1 is SNHLY and CDR2 is FYNNEI in the germline V gene. The CDR3 sequence is 14 residues long. Unsorted whole blood yielded the blood RNA, and germline DNA was also extracted. Prior to surgery, approximately 4 milliliters of peripheral blood were drawn. TCR beta cDNA was made from 400 to 600 ng total RNA with a constant-region primer. A slightly modified ARM-PCR protocol with three nested multiplex PCR rounds produced these TCR beta libraries. Investigators reported that the first two PCR rounds, at 10 cycles each, used TRBV1-TRBV30 forward primers with a C-beta reverse primer. TCRdb used MiXCR to reprocess the multiplex PCR reads, holding one entry per CDR3 protein. Of fewer than 350,000 distinct CDR3 sequences in the sample, around three fifths were seen once. In the case of this clonotype: The antigen remains undetermined. Relative to the germline gene, one junction end is altered; a read error may explain this.

This chain uses TRBV2 with TRBJ1-4; D perhaps matches TRBD1 (5 bases). Sequencing was done on a sample of peripheral blood. This receptor was obtained from a man aged 40-55 years with primary liver carcinoma and hepatitis B virus infection. In nucleotides, the CDR3 is TGTGCCAGCAGTGGGGACGGCTATAATGAAAAACAGTTTTTT. It encodes CASSGDGYNEKQFF.